The 23 T cell receptor beta chains below all came from one sample that was sequenced in a study of glioma-infiltrating T cells (dated by TCRdb to about 2016). Sequencing instrument: Illumina MiSeq. The iRepertoire nested amplicon-rescue multiplex PCR (arm-PCR) platform was used to amplify TCR alpha and beta CDR3 regions from RNA. In-frame beta chains were kept once TCRdb had trimmed the public reads at Q25 with fastp and called clones with MiXCR. Rows merge per CDR3 protein into single entries with the most common DNA and genes. Counted in this sample were some 93,000 distinct CDR3 sequences; roughly 40% of them appeared once. Approximately 38% of the sample comes from the top ten. The material sequenced was glioma tissue, nonneoplastic brain tissue, or PBMCs (not recorded which). The receptors originated from a human donor with low-grade glioma or glioblastoma, undergoing nonglioma brain surgery, or in good health (not recorded which).

A note on this clonotype: Possible read error: a much larger clone is one base away. V usage is TRBV7-2 and J usage is TRBJ2-5; TRBD2 aligns across 7 bases. In germline, CDR1 is SGHTA, CDR2 FQGNSA. The CDR3 has 14 residues. The CDR3 bases are TGTGCCAGCAGCTCGGGGGAGGGAGAAGAGAGCCAGTACTTC. Amino acid sequence: CASSSGEGEESQYF.

Details on this clonotype: A read error may produce the germline difference seen at one junction end. The chain carries TRBV20-1 and TRBJ1-1; D is perhaps TRBD1 (5 bases). Germline loops: CDR1 DFQATT, CDR2 SNEGSKA (reference sequence). The CDR3 runs to 16 residues. For the CDR3, the DNA is TGCAGTGCTAGTTCTGGTGCCGGGGCTCTGAACACTGTAGCTTTCTTT. This sequence encodes CSASSGAGALNTVAFF.

As concerns this clonotype: This CDR3 fails to terminate in the conserved phenylalanine or tryptophan, so it likely reflects a read error. The chain employs TRBV6-2 or TRBV6-3 and TRBJ2-1; D is ambiguous. V lost 0 bases and J 10 bases, leaving 13 bases between the germline ends. The germline V gene has CDR1 MNHEY and CDR2 SVGEGT. The CDR3 covers 14 residues. The CDR3 region is CASSYSPGAYEQFL. The DNA of the CDR3 is TGTGCCAGCAGTTACTCACCCGGTGCATACGAGCAGTTCTTA.

Turning to this clonotype: A single base separates this from a much larger clone, so it may be a read error. The V call is TRBV5-1, the J call TRBJ2-3; the match to TRBD2 covers 11 bases. The CDR3 runs 15 residues. After removal of 5 bases from V and 2 bases from J, the junction contained 4 bases not matched to a gene. Looked up from germline, CDR1 is SGHRS and CDR2 is YFSETQ. The DNA for the CDR3 is TGCGCCAGCAGGTCGGGACTAGCGGACACAGATACGCAGTATTTT. Its translation is CASRSGLADTDTQYF. Based on the CDR3 plus reference TRBV5-1 and TRBJ2-3, the full variable domain is KAGVTQTPRYLIKTRGQQVTLSCSPISGHRSVSWYQQTPGQGLQFLFEYFSETQRNKGNFPGRFSGRQFSNSRSEMNVSTLELGDSALYLCASRSGLADTDTQYFGPGTRLTVL.

A word on this clonotype: A read error is possible here, since a much larger clone lies one base away. V and J are TRBV2 and TRBJ1-4; 8 bases map to TRBD1. Germline values: CDR1 SNHLY, CDR2 FYNNEI. The CDR3 runs 15 residues. The CDR3 DNA reads TGTGCCAGCAGGGCGACAGGGGCGGGTAATGGAAAACTGTTTTTT. Translation gives CASRATGAGNGKLFF.

The CDR3 spells CASSITETGNTIYF. The CDR3 DNA reads as TGTGCCAGCTCAATTACAGAGACTGGAAACACCATATATTTT. The chain has TRBV18 and TRBJ1-3; D remains ambiguous. The V and J ends lost 5 bases and 2 bases respectively, with 10 bases between them. The CDR3 covers 14 residues. From germline, CDR1 is KGHSH and CDR2 LQKENI.

This clonotype was observed at least ten times. V gene TRBV6-2 or TRBV6-3 combines with J gene TRBJ2-7; perhaps TRBD1 as D (6 bases). CDR3 length: 12 residues. Trimming left V 5 bases short and J 6 bases short, with 11 bases between. Germline CDR1 reads MNHEY; CDR2 reads SVGEGT. This CDR3 reads CASSPQGIEQYF. The CDR3, as DNA: TGTGCCAGCAGTCCACAGGGTATCGAGCAGTACTTC.

Concerning this clonotype: A clone one base away is much larger, so this may be a read error. The rearrangement uses TRBV2 and TRBJ2-7; 8 nucleotides agree with TRBD2. The CDR3 is made up of 13 amino acids. Per germline, CDR1 SNHLY and CDR2 FYNNEI. The CDR3 region has the DNA TGTGACAGCAGGCCGACTAGCGTTGGGGAGCAGTACTTC. Protein: CDSRPTSVGEQYF.

This sequence joins TRBV28 and TRBJ2-5; 11 bases are a match to TRBD1. In germline, CDR1 is MDHEN, CDR2 SYDVKM. Losses at the gene ends were 4 bases for V and 11 bases for J; bases not matched to a gene: 12. CDR3 length equals 15 residues. In DNA, the CDR3 is TGTGCCAGCAGTTACCGGACAGGGGGCAGGGATGAGCAGTACTTC. Residues: CASSYRTGGRDEQYF.

This clonotype was recorded once. This is likely a read error, given that the CDR3 carries no conserved phenylalanine or tryptophan at its end. The DNA is left out, because the CDR3 cannot be placed on it with certainty; the CDR3 is given as TCRdb lists it. The gene calls are TRBV12-3 or TRBV12-4 and TRBJ2-7; the DNA was not compared with TRBD1, the D call given in the table. Ends included, the CDR3 has 12 residues. The CDR3 protein is CASSPGTDEQCY.

In regard to this clonotype: This may stem from a read error, because a much larger clone lies one nucleotide away. The V gene is TRBV6-2 or TRBV6-3, the J gene TRBJ1-2; D unresolved. Germline V gives CDR1 MNHEY, CDR2 SVGEGT. The CDR3 extends over 15 amino acids. The CDR3 nucleotides read TGCGCCAGCAGCCGCCAGGACGGAACTAACTATGGCTACACCTTC. It encodes CASSRQDGTNYGYTF.

This clonotype was seen many times. This rearrangement joins TRBV28 to TRBJ2-6; D uncertain. Trimming shortened V by 7 bases and J by 1 base, and 5 bases separated the two germline ends. This CDR3 is built from 13 residues. Germline-derived CDR1 and CDR2 are MDHEN and SYDVKM. CDR3 amino acids: CASTLSGANVLTF. In DNA form, the CDR3 reads TGTGCCAGCACTTTGTCTGGGGCCAACGTCCTGACTTTC.

The rearrangement joins TRBV19 to TRBJ1-2, with TRBD1 identical over 7 bases. Per germline, CDR1 LNHDA and CDR2 SQIVND (reference sequence). The V gene end was trimmed by 5 bases and the J gene end by 9 bases; junction bases not matched to a gene: 6. The CDR3 is 12 residues long. CDR3 protein: CASSPTGNSYTF. The CDR3, as DNA: TGTGCCAGTAGTCCGACAGGGAATAGCTACACCTTC.

Notes on this clonotype: A much larger clone differs from this one at a single base, so this may be a read error. J is TRBJ2-1 and V is TRBV18; 10 bases are a match to TRBD1. With 3 bases clipped from V and 7 bases from J, the junction kept 6 bases outside the gene matches. Germline CDR1 is KGHSH and CDR2 is LQKENI. The CDR3 runs to 15 residues. The chain's CDR3 is CASSPMTGGENEQFF. DNA for the CDR3: TGTGCCAGCTCACCGATGACAGGGGGCGAAAATGAGCAGTTCTTC. The variable domain in full, with the rest retrieved from reference TRBV18 and TRBJ2-1, is NAGVMQNPRHLVRRRGQEARLRCSPMKGHSHVYWYRQLPEEGLKFMVYLQKENIIDESGMPKERFSAEFPKEGPSILRIQQVVRGDSAAYFCASSPMTGGENEQFFGPGTRLTVL.

This clonotype was recorded many times. The V and J genes are TRBV2 and TRBJ2-5; D is perhaps TRBD1 (5 bases). The CDR3 has 15 amino acids. CDR1 and CDR2 (germline): SNHLY, FYNNEI. The germline V and J ends were trimmed by 10 bases and 2 bases, with 20 bases remaining between them. The CDR3 sequence is CATTPPQDLQETQYF. The CDR3 DNA reads TGTGCCACCACCCCCCCACAGGACCTTCAAGAGACCCAGTACTTC.

At least ten counts were recorded for this clonotype. The DNA for the CDR3 is TGTGCCAGCAGTTTAGGGCTAGCGGGGACAGCAACGCAGTATTTT. It is translated as CASSLGLAGTATQYF. This chain joins TRBV28 and TRBJ2-3; 9 nucleotides line up with TRBD2. Germline lookup yields CDR1 MDHEN and CDR2 SYDVKM. The J segment lost 9 bases and the V segment lost 2 bases, leaving 9 bases of the junction unmatched. The CDR3 sequence is 15 residues long.

Concerning this clonotype: Relative to the germline gene, one junction end is altered; a read error may explain this. V usage is TRBV28 and J usage is TRBJ2-3, with 13 bases fitting TRBD2. Germline CDR1 MDHEN, CDR2 SYDVKM. CDR3 length: 17 residues. CDR3 protein: CVSSPEGLAGTTDTQYF. The CDR3 DNA reads as TGTGTCAGCAGCCCAGAGGGACTAGCGGGGACTACAGATACGCAGTATTTT.

This clonotype was detected only once. This may come from a read error, since a much larger clone is one base off. This chain connects TRBV5-6 to TRBJ2-1; 10 bases are a match to TRBD1. In germline, CDR1 is SGHDT, CDR2 YYEEEE. This CDR3 contains 17 residues. V was clipped by 1 base and J by 2 bases; unmatched bases: 6. CDR3 in DNA: TGTGCCAGCAGCTTGCCAGGACAGGGGGTGACCTACAATGAGCAGTTCTTC. It encodes CASSLPGQGVTYNEQFF.

This clonotype was recorded at least ten times. This sequence joins TRBV7-9 and TRBJ2-3; 7 nucleotides match TRBD2. The germline CDR1 and CDR2 sequences are SEHNR and FQNEAQ (reference sequence). V lost 6 bases, J lost 5 bases, and 11 bases stayed unmatched. The CDR3 is 15 residues long. CDR3 DNA: TGTGCCAGCAGTTCTCTCGCGGGAGAGATAGATACGCAGTATTTT. Amino acid sequence: CASSSLAGEIDTQYF.

Here the CDR3 DNA reads TGTGCCAGCAGTATAGCGACGGATGACAATGAGCAGTTCTTC. It specifies CASSIATDDNEQFF. The chain is built from TRBV6-5 and TRBJ2-1, with D possibly being TRBD2 (5 bases). The CDR3 length is 14 residues. V lost 5 bases to trimming and J lost 5 bases, with 13 bases between them. CDR1 is MNHEY and CDR2 is SVGAGI in the germline V gene.

The sample holds a few counts of this clonotype. This may be a read error: a much more frequent sequence differs by one nucleotide. This chain uses TRBV28 with TRBJ2-5; D might be TRBD1 (5 bases). V lost 4 bases to trimming and J lost 2 bases, with 11 bases between them. CDR3 size: 14 residues. From germline, CDR1 is MDHEN and CDR2 SYDVKM. CDR3 loop: CASSYLPGQETQYF. The CDR3 DNA reads TGTGCCAGCAGTTACCTGCCAGGGCAAGAGACCCAGTACTTC. The complete variable domain, with remaining parts taken from reference TRBV28 and TRBJ2-5, reads DVKVTQSSRYLVKRTGEKVFLECVQDMDHENMFWYRQDPGLGLRLIYFSYDVKMKEKGDIPEGYSVSREKKERFSLILESASTNQTSMYLCASSYLPGQETQYFGPGTRLLVL.

In this sample, this clonotype turned up once. The genes are TRBV6-2 or TRBV6-3 and TRBJ2-3, with 10 bases lining up with TRBD2. CDR3 length: 16 residues. Looked up from germline, CDR1 is MNHEY and CDR2 is SVGEGT. Germline trimming cut 0 bases from V and 6 bases from J; bases unmatched to any gene: 6. The CDR3 protein is CASSYSASGRTDTQYF. CDR3 bases: TGTGCCAGCAGTTACTCGGCTAGCGGGAGAACGGATACGCAGTATTTT.

This clonotype was detected many times. The chain has TRBV28 and TRBJ1-5, with TRBD1 matching 9 bases. The CDR3 sequence is 15 residues long. Germline V gene lookup returns CDR1 MDHEN and CDR2 SYDVKM. After removal of 8 bases from V and 4 bases from J, the junction contained 9 bases not matched to a gene. The DNA for the CDR3 is TGTGCCAGCGACTCCGGACAGGGGAGTAATCAGCCCCAGCATTTT. Encoded protein: CASDSGQGSNQPQHF.